This T cell receptor beta chain comes out of a study of blood T cell repertoires in COVID-19. On the study more broadly: COVID-19 samples collected from the United States, Italy and Spain covered acute and convalescent phases. Sources were T cells, B-cell-depleted T cells, or PBMCs; the material itself was cDNA or gDNA.

Original methodology: Cell counts per sample came from amplifying reference gene primers. Clones were read by immunoSEQ multiplex PCR, and TCRdb kept only the in-frame ones, dropping some. That table is the source of V, J and clone size, and D and trimming were worked out from the DNA. The top ten clones hold roughly 10% of a sample with about 120,000 clones, about four fifths of them seen once. Unmatched junction bases numbered 10, after V lost 4 bases and J lost 4 bases. The CDR3 consists of 15 residues. Looked up from germline, CDR1 is SGHNT and CDR2 is YYREEE (reference sequence). The rearrangement links TRBV5-4 to TRBJ1-2; 7 nucleotides line up with TRBD1. Material for sequencing was peripheral blood. The TCR sequence derives from a human donor in a cohort sampled during active COVID-19. CDR3 residues: CASSVGDRSSYGYTF. The CDR3, as DNA: TGTGCCAGCAGCGTCGGGGACAGAAGTTCCTATGGCTACACCTTC.